One T cell receptor beta chain is described in this entry. These data are taken from a study of T cells in Graves' hyperthyroidism and ophthalmopathy. The germline CDR1 and CDR2 sequences are SGHVS and FQNEAQ. The CDR3 consists of 15 residues. V lost 1 base, J lost 14 bases, and 10 bases stayed unmatched. Amplification of TCR beta CDR3 regions was performed using RNA transcripts as template. In the first-round RT-PCR of the TCR CDR3, the HTBI primer set was used. TCRdb processed the multiplex PCR reads anew with MiXCR; each CDR3 protein has one entry. The data contain 500,000 to 600,000 distinct CDR3 sequences, 20% of them singletons.

The chain recombines TRBV7-8 with TRBJ1-6, with 8 bases identical to TRBD1. Sequenced material: blood. The TCR sequence derives from a man aged 35 to 55 with Graves' ophthalmopathy. The CDR3 protein is CASSLDQGAIVALHF. Here the CDR3 DNA reads TGTGCCAGCAGCTTAGATCAGGGGGCGATTGTAGCCCTCCACTTT.